These T cell receptor beta chains were read from a single sample in a study of CD8 T cells in Susac syndrome. TCRdb re-called the immunoSEQ multiplex PCR reads through MiXCR, storing one row per CDR3 protein. The table has around 270,000 distinct CDR3 sequences, 65% to 90% seen once. The specimen sequenced was CD8+ T cells from PBMCs. The receptors were gathered from a human donor with multiple sclerosis. CDR3s include the opening cysteine and the closing phenylalanine or tryptophan. D genes are given only for firm matches. A row's size may be missing; if present it is once, few, many or a size class.

clone_size: once
cdr3_length: 13
v_call: TRBV27
d_call: NA
j_call: TRBJ1-2
cdr3_aa: CASSFTAWGGYTF
cdr3_nt: TGTGCCAGCAGTTTTACGGCTTGGGGCGGCTACACCTTC

clone_size: NA
cdr3_length: 15
v_call: TRBV19
d_call: NA
j_call: TRBJ2-6
cdr3_aa: CASSLGSSGANVLTF
cdr3_nt: TGTGCCAGTAGTTTGGGTAGCTCTGGGGCCAACGTCCTGACTTTC

clone_size: once
cdr3_length: 15
v_call: TRBV9
d_call: NA
j_call: TRBJ2-1
cdr3_aa: CASSVEGGIWDEQFF
cdr3_nt: TGTGCCAGCAGCGTAGAGGGCGGTATTTGGGATGAGCAGTTCTTC

clone_size: NA
cdr3_length: 14
v_call: TRBV2
d_call: TRBD2
j_call: TRBJ2-1
cdr3_aa: CASGSGSGHNEQFF
cdr3_nt: TGTGCCAGTGGGAGCGGGAGTGGACACAATGAGCAGTTCTTC

clone_size: NA
cdr3_length: 15
v_call: TRBV19
d_call: NA
j_call: TRBJ2-1
cdr3_aa: CASSLLPTSYNEQFF
cdr3_nt: TGTGCCAGTAGCCTGCTTCCCACCTCCTACAATGAGCAGTTCTTC

clone_size: NA
cdr3_length: 14
v_call: TRBV6-2/TRBV6-3
d_call: NA
j_call: TRBJ1-4
cdr3_aa: CASSRTGDIEKLFF
cdr3_nt: TGTGCCAGCAGTAGGACGGGGGATATTGAAAAACTGTTTTTT

clone_size: NA
cdr3_length: 15
v_call: TRBV7-9
d_call: TRBD1
j_call: TRBJ1-1
cdr3_aa: CASSRSGTANTEAFF
cdr3_nt: TGTGCCAGCAGTCGATCCGGGACAGCGAACACTGAAGCTTTCTTT

clone_size: NA
cdr3_length: 15
v_call: TRBV12-5
d_call: TRBD1
j_call: TRBJ2-1
cdr3_aa: CASGSSPGQPREQFF
cdr3_nt: TGTGCTAGTGGTTCTTCCCCGGGACAGCCGAGGGAGCAGTTCTTC

clone_size: few
cdr3_length: 14
v_call: TRBV5-6
d_call: NA
j_call: TRBJ1-5
cdr3_aa: CASSLGASRSPQHF
cdr3_nt: TGTGCCAGCAGCTTGGGCGCTTCCCGTTCGCCCCAGCATTTT

clone_size: NA
cdr3_length: 13
v_call: TRBV6-5
d_call: NA
j_call: TRBJ1-4
cdr3_aa: CASRPGVFEKLFF
cdr3_nt: TGTGCCAGCAGGCCAGGGGTGTTCGAAAAACTGTTTTTT

clone_size: NA
cdr3_length: 16
v_call: TRBV18
d_call: TRBD1
j_call: TRBJ2-7
cdr3_aa: CASSPSRGPIPYEQYF
cdr3_nt: TGTGCCAGCTCCCCTTCTAGGGGGCCCATTCCCTACGAGCAGTACTTC

clone_size: NA
cdr3_length: 16
v_call: TRBV7-2
d_call: NA
j_call: TRBJ1-3
cdr3_aa: CASSSPDTLSGNTIYF
cdr3_nt: TGTGCCAGCAGCTCCCCAGACACGCTCTCTGGAAACACCATATATTTT

clone_size: NA
cdr3_length: 15
v_call: TRBV4-3
d_call: NA
j_call: TRBJ1-5
cdr3_aa: CASSQRAGSNQPQHF
cdr3_nt: TGCGCCAGCAGCCAGCGGGCGGGTAGCAATCAGCCCCAGCATTTT

clone_size: NA
cdr3_length: 13
v_call: TRBV27
d_call: NA
j_call: TRBJ2-5
cdr3_aa: CASSLLGPETQYF
cdr3_nt: TGTGCCAGCAGTTTATTGGGGCCAGAGACCCAGTACTTC

clone_size: NA
cdr3_length: 12
v_call: TRBV12-3/TRBV12-4
d_call: NA
j_call: TRBJ2-1
cdr3_aa: CASSIQEDEQFF
cdr3_nt: TGTGCCAGCAGTATCCAGGAAGATGAGCAGTTCTTC

clone_size: NA
cdr3_length: 17
v_call: TRBV29-1
d_call: TRBD2
j_call: TRBJ2-7
cdr3_aa: CSVEDQGLSGSVHEQYF
cdr3_nt: TGCAGCGTTGAAGATCAAGGGCTGAGCGGGAGCGTCCACGAGCAGTACTTC

clone_size: NA
cdr3_length: 14
v_call: TRBV5-6
d_call: TRBD1
j_call: TRBJ2-7
cdr3_aa: CASSITTGAYEQYF
cdr3_nt: TGTGCCAGCAGCATTACTACAGGGGCCTACGAGCAGTACTTC

clone_size: NA
cdr3_length: 15
v_call: TRBV7-8
d_call: NA
j_call: TRBJ2-1
cdr3_aa: CASSSAPIASNEQFF
cdr3_nt: TGTGCCAGCAGCTCCGCCCCAATAGCGTCGAATGAGCAGTTCTTC

clone_size: NA
cdr3_length: 15
v_call: TRBV20-1
d_call: NA
j_call: TRBJ1-2
cdr3_aa: CSAEGATLANYGYTF
cdr3_nt: TGCAGTGCTGAGGGAGCGACCCTAGCTAACTATGGCTACACCTTC

clone_size: NA
cdr3_length: 15
v_call: TRBV29-1
d_call: TRBD1
j_call: TRBJ2-7
cdr3_aa: CSAVPRDRERYEQYF
cdr3_nt: TGCAGCGCCGTTCCTCGGGACAGGGAACGGTACGAGCAGTACTTC

clone_size: NA
cdr3_length: 16
v_call: TRBV27
d_call: TRBD2
j_call: TRBJ2-3
cdr3_aa: CASSQGTSGRTDTQYF
cdr3_nt: TGTGCCAGCAGTCAGGGGACTAGCGGGAGAACAGATACGCAGTATTTT

clone_size: NA
cdr3_length: 14
v_call: TRBV18
d_call: TRBD1
j_call: TRBJ2-3
cdr3_aa: CASSPTGAGDTQYF
cdr3_nt: TGTGCCAGCTCACCGACAGGGGCCGGGGATACGCAGTATTTT

clone_size: NA
cdr3_length: 16
v_call: TRBV4-2
d_call: TRBD2
j_call: TRBJ2-1
cdr3_aa: CASSQDLAGGPREQFF
cdr3_nt: TGTGCCAGCAGCCAAGATTTGGCGGGAGGGCCCCGGGAGCAGTTCTTC

clone_size: NA
cdr3_length: 17
v_call: TRBV4-2
d_call: TRBD1
j_call: TRBJ2-5
cdr3_aa: CASSQVGGQGRQETQYF
cdr3_nt: TGTGCCAGCAGCCAAGTGGGGGGACAGGGCCGGCAAGAGACCCAGTACTTC

clone_size: NA
cdr3_length: 17
v_call: TRBV7-6
d_call: TRBD1
j_call: TRBJ1-4
cdr3_aa: CASSFWCRGLFNEKLFF
cdr3_nt: TGTGCCAGCAGCTTCTGGTGCAGGGGGCTGTTTAATGAAAAACTGTTTTTT

clone_size: NA
cdr3_length: 17
v_call: TRBV7-2
d_call: TRBD2
j_call: TRBJ2-1
cdr3_aa: CASSAASGRAIYNEQFF
cdr3_nt: TGTGCCAGCAGCGCTGCTAGCGGGAGGGCCATATACAATGAGCAGTTCTTC

clone_size: NA
cdr3_length: 15
v_call: TRBV7-8
d_call: TRBD1
j_call: TRBJ1-4
cdr3_aa: CASTLRRGPNEKLFF
cdr3_nt: TGTGCCAGCACCCTGCGAAGGGGGCCTAATGAAAAACTGTTTTTT

clone_size: NA
cdr3_length: 18
v_call: TRBV16
d_call: TRBD2
j_call: TRBJ2-1
cdr3_aa: CASSPQTQGLAAYNEQFF
cdr3_nt: TGTGCCAGCAGCCCCCAAACCCAGGGCCTAGCGGCCTACAATGAGCAGTTCTTC

clone_size: NA
cdr3_length: 15
v_call: TRBV27
d_call: NA
j_call: TRBJ1-6
cdr3_aa: CASSFRDHIYSPLHF
cdr3_nt: TGTGCCAGCAGTTTCCGGGACCACATATATTCACCCCTCCACTTT

clone_size: few
cdr3_length: 13
v_call: TRBV3-1
d_call: NA
j_call: TRBJ2-1
cdr3_aa: CASSQGGSNEQFF
cdr3_nt: TGTGCCAGCAGCCAGGGGGGTTCCAATGAGCAGTTCTTC

clone_size: NA
cdr3_length: 15
v_call: TRBV12-3/TRBV12-4
d_call: TRBD1
j_call: TRBJ1-1
cdr3_aa: CASSRPDRGKTEAFF
cdr3_nt: TGTGCCAGCAGCAGACCCGACAGGGGCAAAACTGAAGCTTTCTTT

clone_size: NA
cdr3_length: 14
v_call: TRBV27
d_call: NA
j_call: TRBJ1-5
cdr3_aa: CASSYTGYGQPQHF
cdr3_nt: TGTGCCAGCAGTTACACAGGGTATGGACAGCCCCAGCATTTT

clone_size: NA
cdr3_length: 16
v_call: TRBV21-1
d_call: NA
j_call: TRBJ1-5
cdr3_aa: CASSLLTGSGNQPQHF
cdr3_nt: TGTGCCAGCAGCCTCCTGACAGGGTCCGGCAATCAGCCCCAGCATTTT

clone_size: NA
cdr3_length: 18
v_call: TRBV20-1
d_call: TRBD2
j_call: TRBJ2-5
cdr3_aa: CSARTPIRRAGGRETQYF
cdr3_nt: TGCAGTGCCCGTACCCCCATTCGTAGAGCGGGAGGCAGAGAGACCCAGTACTTC

clone_size: NA
cdr3_length: 17
v_call: TRBV7-9
d_call: TRBD2
j_call: TRBJ2-3
cdr3_aa: CASSLGGSGRATDTQYF
cdr3_nt: TGTGCCAGCAGCTTAGGGGGTAGCGGGAGGGCCACAGATACGCAGTATTTT

clone_size: NA
cdr3_length: 15
v_call: TRBV9
d_call: NA
j_call: TRBJ1-1
cdr3_aa: CASSPMTWGNTEAFF
cdr3_nt: TGTGCCAGCAGCCCCATGACATGGGGGAACACTGAAGCTTTCTTT

clone_size: NA
cdr3_length: 14
v_call: TRBV6-2/TRBV6-3
d_call: NA
j_call: TRBJ2-3
cdr3_aa: CASSSSRFADTQYF
cdr3_nt: TGTGCCAGCAGTTCCTCACGGTTCGCGGATACGCAGTATTTT

clone_size: NA
cdr3_length: 14
v_call: TRBV28
d_call: NA
j_call: TRBJ2-7
cdr3_aa: CASSLTGEAYEQYF
cdr3_nt: TGTGCCAGCAGTTTAACAGGGGAGGCCTACGAGCAGTACTTC

clone_size: NA
cdr3_length: 18
v_call: TRBV6-2/TRBV6-3
d_call: TRBD2
j_call: TRBJ2-4
cdr3_aa: CASSRLVLAGAAKNIQYF
cdr3_nt: TGTGCCAGCAGCCGCCTCGTCCTAGCGGGGGCCGCCAAAAACATTCAGTACTTC